Below, 8 T cell receptor beta chains from the same sample are listed, as sequenced in a study of T cell repertoires in cytomegalovirus infection. Each CDR3 protein is one row after TCRdb ran MiXCR on the reads. The sample has 450,000 to 650,000 distinct CDR3 sequences, almost 40% seen once. Their antigens are not known. The source material was cultured PBMCs, sampled from culture after CMV antigen stimulation. The receptor source for this set is a human donor in good health (CMV status not recorded). Some clones in this sample may be carry-over from other donors' samples.

This clonotype was observed at least ten times. Here the CDR3 reads CASSVDRDSPLHF. Written as DNA, the CDR3 is TGTGCCAGCAGCGTTGACAGGGACTCACCCCTCCACTTT. The chain employs TRBV7-2 and TRBJ1-6, with 7 nucleotides matching TRBD1. V trimming: 5 bases; J trimming: 10 bases; junction bases outside the gene matches: 5. The V gene's germline CDR1 is SGHTA and CDR2 FQGNSA. The CDR3 totals 13 residues. The entire variable domain, with the rest obtained from reference TRBV7-2 and TRBJ1-6, is as follows: GAGVSQSPSNKVTEKGKDVELRCDPISGHTALYWYRQSLGQGLEFLIYFQGNSAPDKSGLPSDRFSAERTGGSVSTLTIQRTQQEDSAVYLCASSVDRDSPLHFGNGTRLTVT.

This clonotype was observed a handful of times. This chain uses TRBV12-3 or TRBV12-4 with TRBJ2-3, with D perhaps matching TRBD1 (6 bases). Trimming removed 5 bases from V and 8 bases from J, with 17 bases in between. The CDR3 has 14 amino acids. The CDR3 region has the DNA TGTGCCAGCAGTCCCACCCTCCTAGGGGGTACGCAGTATTTT. This encodes CASSPTLLGGTQYF.

The rearrangement joins TRBV2 to TRBJ1-1, with a weak D call TRBD1 (5 bases). Trimming took off 7 bases at V and 4 bases at J, with 13 bases between the two ends. From germline, CDR1 is SNHLY and CDR2 FYNNEI. The CDR3 has 13 amino acids. The CDR3 DNA reads as TGTGCCAGCACTGGGGCTTATAGCACTGAAGCTTTCTTT. Its translation is CASTGAYSTEAFF.

The chain recombines TRBV12-3 or TRBV12-4 with TRBJ2-3; 9 nucleotides align to TRBD2. The CDR3 has 15 residues. V trimming: 1 base; J trimming: 2 bases; junction bases outside the gene matches: 1. The CDR3 DNA reads as TGTGCCAGCAGTTTAGGCGGGAGGGTCACAGATACGCAGTATTTT. Translating it yields CASSLGGRVTDTQYF.

The rearrangement joins TRBV7-3 to TRBJ2-4; D may match TRBD1 or TRBD2 (5 bases each). The CDR3 sequence is 16 residues long. The V gene's germline CDR1 is SGHTA and CDR2 FQGTGA. With 4 bases removed from V and 1 base from J, the gap between germline ends came to 14 bases. This CDR3 reads CASSSRDVGAKNIQYF. CDR3 bases: TGTGCCAGCAGCTCCCGGGACGTGGGGGCCAAAAACATTCAGTACTTC.

In its sample, this clonotype was seen a few times. The chain carries TRBV7-2 and TRBJ2-4, with D uncertain. CDR1 is SGHTA and CDR2 is FQGNSA in the germline V gene. The CDR3 covers 14 residues. V was trimmed by 3 bases and J by 0 bases, leaving 6 bases between them. CDR3 DNA sequence: TGTGCCAGCAGCTTGGAAGTAGCCAAAAACATTCAGTACTTC. Translating gives CASSLEVAKNIQYF.

This clonotype has more than one count but fewer than ten. The chain recombines TRBV7-2 with TRBJ2-7; D not certain. Trimming cost V 4 bases and J 2 bases, with 12 bases left between them. The germline gives CDR1 SGHTA, CDR2 FQGNSA. This CDR3 has 14 amino acids. The CDR3 here is CASSSHMETYEQYF. DNA of the CDR3: TGTGCCAGCAGCTCCCATATGGAGACCTACGAGCAGTACTTC. Complete variable domain (other parts from reference TRBV7-2 and TRBJ2-7): GAGVSQSPSNKVTEKGKDVELRCDPISGHTALYWYRQSLGQGLEFLIYFQGNSAPDKSGLPSDRFSAERTGGSVSTLTIQRTQQEDSAVYLCASSSHMETYEQYFGPGTRLTVT.

The V gene is TRBV12-3 or TRBV12-4, the J gene TRBJ2-7; TRBD1 is a possible D gene (6 bases). CDR3 size: 18 residues. V shed 3 bases and J shed 7 bases, with 28 bases lying between them. The chain's CDR3 is CASSFGRDMINLLREQYF. The CDR3, as DNA: TGTGCCAGCAGTTTCGGTAGGGACATGATAAATCTTTTGAGGGAGCAGTACTTC.